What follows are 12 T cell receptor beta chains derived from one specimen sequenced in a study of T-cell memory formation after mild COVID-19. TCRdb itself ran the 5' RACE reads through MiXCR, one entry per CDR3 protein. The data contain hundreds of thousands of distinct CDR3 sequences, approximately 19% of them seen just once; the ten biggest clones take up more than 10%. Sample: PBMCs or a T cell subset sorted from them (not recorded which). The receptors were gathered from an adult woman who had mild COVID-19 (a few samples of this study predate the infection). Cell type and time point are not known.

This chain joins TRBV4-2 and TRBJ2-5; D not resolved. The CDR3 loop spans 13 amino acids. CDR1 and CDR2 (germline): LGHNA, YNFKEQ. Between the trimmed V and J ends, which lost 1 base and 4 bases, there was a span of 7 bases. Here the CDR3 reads CASSQARRETQYF. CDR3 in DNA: TGTGCCAGCAGCCAAGCCAGAAGAGAGACCCAGTACTTC.

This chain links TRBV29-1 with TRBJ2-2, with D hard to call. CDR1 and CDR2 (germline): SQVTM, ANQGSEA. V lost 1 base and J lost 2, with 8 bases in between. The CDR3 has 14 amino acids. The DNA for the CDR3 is TGCAGCGTTGAAGGAGGTCTTAACACCGGGGAGCTGTTTTTT. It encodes CSVEGGLNTGELFF.

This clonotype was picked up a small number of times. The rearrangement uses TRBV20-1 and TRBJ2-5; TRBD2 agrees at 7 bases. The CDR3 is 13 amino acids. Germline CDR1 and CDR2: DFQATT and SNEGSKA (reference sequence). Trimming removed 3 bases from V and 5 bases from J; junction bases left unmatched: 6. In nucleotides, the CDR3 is TGCAGTGCTAGGAGGGCGGGAGAGGAGACCCAGTACTTC. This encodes CSARRAGEETQYF.

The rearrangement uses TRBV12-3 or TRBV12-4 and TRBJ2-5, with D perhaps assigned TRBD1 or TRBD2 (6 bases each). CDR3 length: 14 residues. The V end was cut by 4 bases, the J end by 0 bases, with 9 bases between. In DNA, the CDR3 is TGTGCCAGCAGTTCCGGGGGCTACCAAGAGACCCAGTACTTC. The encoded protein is CASSSGGYQETQYF.

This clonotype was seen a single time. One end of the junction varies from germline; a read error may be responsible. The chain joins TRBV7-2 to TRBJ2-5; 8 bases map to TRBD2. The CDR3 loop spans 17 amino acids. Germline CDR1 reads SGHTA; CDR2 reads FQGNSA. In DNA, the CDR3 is TGTGCCAGCAGCTTAGCGGGTAGCGGGACGTACCAAGATACCCAGTACTTC. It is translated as CASSLAGSGTYQDTQYF.

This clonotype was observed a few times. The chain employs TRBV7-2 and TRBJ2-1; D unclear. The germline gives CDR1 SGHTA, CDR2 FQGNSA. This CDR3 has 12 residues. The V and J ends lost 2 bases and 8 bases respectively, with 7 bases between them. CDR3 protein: CASSLFIDEQFF. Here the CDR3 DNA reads TGTGCCAGCAGCTTATTTATCGATGAGCAGTTCTTC.

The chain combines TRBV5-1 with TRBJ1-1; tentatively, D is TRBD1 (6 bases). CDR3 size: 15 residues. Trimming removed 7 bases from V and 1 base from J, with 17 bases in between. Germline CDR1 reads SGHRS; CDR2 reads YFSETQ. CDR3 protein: CASVGGEGENTEAFF. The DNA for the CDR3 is TGCGCCAGCGTGGGGGGGGAGGGGGAGAACACTGAAGCTTTCTTT.

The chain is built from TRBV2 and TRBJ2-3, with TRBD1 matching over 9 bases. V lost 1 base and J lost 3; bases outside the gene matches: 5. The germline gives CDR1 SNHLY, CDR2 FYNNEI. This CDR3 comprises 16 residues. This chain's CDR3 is CASSEDTGGLTDTQYF. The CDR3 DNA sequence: TGTGCCAGCAGTGAAGATACAGGGGGCCTAACAGATACGCAGTATTTT.

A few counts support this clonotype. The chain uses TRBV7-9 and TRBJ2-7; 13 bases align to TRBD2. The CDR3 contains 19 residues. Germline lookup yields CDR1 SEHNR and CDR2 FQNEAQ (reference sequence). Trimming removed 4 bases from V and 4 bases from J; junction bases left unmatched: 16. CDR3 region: CASSSGAIRTSGSLYEQYF. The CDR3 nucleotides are TGTGCCAGCAGCTCTGGGGCCATACGGACTAGCGGGAGTTTGTACGAGCAGTACTTC. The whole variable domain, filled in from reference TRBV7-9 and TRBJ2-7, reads DTGVSQNPRHKITKRGQNVTFRCDPISEHNRLYWYRQTLGQGPEFLTYFQNEAQLEKSRLLSDRFSAERPKGSFSTLEIQRTEQGDSAMYLCASSSGAIRTSGSLYEQYFGPGTRLTVT.

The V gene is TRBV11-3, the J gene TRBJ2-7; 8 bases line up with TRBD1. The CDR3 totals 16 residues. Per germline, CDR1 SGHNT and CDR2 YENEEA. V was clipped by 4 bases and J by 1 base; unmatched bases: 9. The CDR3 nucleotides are TGTGCCAGCAGCTACTCTAGGACAGGGCGATCCTACGAGCAGTACTTC. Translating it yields CASSYSRTGRSYEQYF.

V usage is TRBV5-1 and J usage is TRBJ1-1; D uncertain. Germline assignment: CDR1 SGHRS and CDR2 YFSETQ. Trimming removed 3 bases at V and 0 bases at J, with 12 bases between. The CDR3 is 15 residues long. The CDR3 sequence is CASSSEAAVNTEAFF. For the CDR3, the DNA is TGCGCCAGCAGCTCCGAAGCTGCAGTGAACACTGAAGCTTTCTTT.

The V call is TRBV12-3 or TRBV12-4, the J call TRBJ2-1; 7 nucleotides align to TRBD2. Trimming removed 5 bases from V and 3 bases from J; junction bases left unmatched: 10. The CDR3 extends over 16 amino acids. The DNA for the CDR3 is TGTGCCAGCAGTCCCCTGGCTAGCGGACACTACAATGAGCAGTTCTTC. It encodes CASSPLASGHYNEQFF.